The clone carrying this T cell receptor beta chain occurred a few times. The antigen is not known. Within the library, unique molecular identifiers were attached to each individual cDNA molecule. Each CDR3 protein is one row after TCRdb ran MiXCR on the RACE reads. The sample contains nearly 95,000 distinct CDR3 sequences, more than 9.5% of which appear only once. The sample is drawn from a study of human T cells and chemical hapten exposure. Overall study results and limits: Patch test score was positively correlated with the counts of PT1 expanded TCRs.

Time point given: patch test 2, 6 weeks after DPC sensitization. Treatment specified: therapeutic diphenylcyclopropenone sensitization with weekly scalp DPC. The CDR3 totals 15 residues. Trimming removed 5 bases from V and 0 bases from J; junction bases left unmatched: 4. The sample in question was whole blood, obtained in connection with sensitization to the hapten diphenylcyclopropenone (DPC). This sequence joins TRBV12-3 or TRBV12-4 and TRBJ2-3; 8 nucleotides match TRBD1. This receptor was taken from a man aged 35 to 55 with alopecia areata. Some clones in this sample may be carry-over from other donors' samples. CDR3 sequence (DNA): TGTGCCAGCAGTCGGACAGGGACTAGCACAGATACGCAGTATTTT. Protein sequence: CASSRTGTSTDTQYF.